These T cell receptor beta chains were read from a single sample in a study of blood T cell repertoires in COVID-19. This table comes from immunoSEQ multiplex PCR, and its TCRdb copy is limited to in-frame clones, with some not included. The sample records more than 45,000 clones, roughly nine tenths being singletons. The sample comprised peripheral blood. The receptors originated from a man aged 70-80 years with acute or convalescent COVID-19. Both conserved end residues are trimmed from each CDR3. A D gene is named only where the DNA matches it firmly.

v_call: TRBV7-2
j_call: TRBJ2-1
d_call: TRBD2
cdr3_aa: ASSLGLAAYNEQF

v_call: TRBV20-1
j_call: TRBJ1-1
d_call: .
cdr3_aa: SASRGFRTRNTEAF

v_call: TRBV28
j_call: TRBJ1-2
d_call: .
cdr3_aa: ASSLYGGVYGYT

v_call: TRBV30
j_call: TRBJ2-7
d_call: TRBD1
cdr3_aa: ASSGGRSYEQY

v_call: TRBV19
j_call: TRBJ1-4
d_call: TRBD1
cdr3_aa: ATQGAPPEKLF

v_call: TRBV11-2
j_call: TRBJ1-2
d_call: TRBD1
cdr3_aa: ASSPPDRAGGYT

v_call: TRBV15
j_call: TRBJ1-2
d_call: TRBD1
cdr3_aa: ATSRDPEGADGYT

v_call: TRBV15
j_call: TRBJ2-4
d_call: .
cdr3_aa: ATSEGQGLGKNIQY

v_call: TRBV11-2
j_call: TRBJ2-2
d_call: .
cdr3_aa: ASSLVSGPNTGELF

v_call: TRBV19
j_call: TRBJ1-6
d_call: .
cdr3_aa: ASSIVPGRNSPLH

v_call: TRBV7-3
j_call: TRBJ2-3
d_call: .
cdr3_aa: ASSLVRDTQY

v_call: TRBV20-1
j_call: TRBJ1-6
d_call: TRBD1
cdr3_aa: SASETGRNSPLH

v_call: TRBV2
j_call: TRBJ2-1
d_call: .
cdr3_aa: ASKRQSLYNEQF

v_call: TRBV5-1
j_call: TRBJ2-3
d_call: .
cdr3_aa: ASSLNGEVTDTQY

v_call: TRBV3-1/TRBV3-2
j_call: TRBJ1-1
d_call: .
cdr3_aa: ATRSGEMNTEAF

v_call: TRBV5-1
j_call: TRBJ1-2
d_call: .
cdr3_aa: ASSPTTGGSGGGYT

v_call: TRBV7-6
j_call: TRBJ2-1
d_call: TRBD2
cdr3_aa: ASSLGLAGGNEQF

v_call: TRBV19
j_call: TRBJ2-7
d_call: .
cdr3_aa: ASGEAGARQY

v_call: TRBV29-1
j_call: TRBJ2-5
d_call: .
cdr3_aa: SVGALLETQY

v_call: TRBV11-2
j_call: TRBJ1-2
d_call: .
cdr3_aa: ASSSEFVGYT

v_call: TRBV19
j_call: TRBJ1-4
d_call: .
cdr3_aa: ASSIQQGTNEKLF

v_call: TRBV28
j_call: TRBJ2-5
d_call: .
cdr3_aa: ASSSTGRNQETQY

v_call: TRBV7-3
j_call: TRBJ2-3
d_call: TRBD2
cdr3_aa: ASSSSGGVADTQY

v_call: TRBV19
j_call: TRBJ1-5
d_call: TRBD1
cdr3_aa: ASSRQGLGQPQH

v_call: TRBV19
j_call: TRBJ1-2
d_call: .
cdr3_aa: ASSTGPRYGYT

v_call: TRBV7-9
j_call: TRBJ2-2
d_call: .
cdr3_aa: ASSLPQGTGELF

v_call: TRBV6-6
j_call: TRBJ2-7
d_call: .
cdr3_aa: ASDSSNGYEQY

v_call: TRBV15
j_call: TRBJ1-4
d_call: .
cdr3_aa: ATSSGQPNEKLF

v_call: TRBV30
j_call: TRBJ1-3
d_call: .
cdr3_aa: AWEGPGNTIY

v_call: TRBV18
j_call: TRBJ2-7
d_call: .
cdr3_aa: AGSGGLGHYEQY

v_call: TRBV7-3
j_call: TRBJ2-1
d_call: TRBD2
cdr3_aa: ASSQRGEQF

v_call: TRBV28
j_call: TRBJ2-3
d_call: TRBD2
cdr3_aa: ASSEAGGPDTQY

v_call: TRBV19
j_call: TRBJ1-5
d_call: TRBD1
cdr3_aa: ASSMDRINQPQH

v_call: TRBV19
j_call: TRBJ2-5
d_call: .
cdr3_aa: ASSSGAWETQY

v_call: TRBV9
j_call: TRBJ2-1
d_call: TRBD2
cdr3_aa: ASSFSGGLYNEQF

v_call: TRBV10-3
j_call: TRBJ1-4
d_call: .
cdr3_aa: AISESGATNEKLF

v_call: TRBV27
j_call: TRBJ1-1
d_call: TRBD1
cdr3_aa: ASSRQGNYNTEAF

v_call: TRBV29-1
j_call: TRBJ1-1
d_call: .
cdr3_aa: SVETMSPEAF

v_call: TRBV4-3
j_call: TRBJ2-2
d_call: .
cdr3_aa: ASSQWSKNTGELF

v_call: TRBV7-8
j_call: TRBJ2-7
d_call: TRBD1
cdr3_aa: ASSSGTGAYEQY

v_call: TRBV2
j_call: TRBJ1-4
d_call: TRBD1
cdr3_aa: ASSEVGTVREKLF

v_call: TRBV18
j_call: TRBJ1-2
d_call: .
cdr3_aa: ASSPNSSRAGGYT

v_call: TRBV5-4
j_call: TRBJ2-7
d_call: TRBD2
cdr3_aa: ASSLLGRDEQY

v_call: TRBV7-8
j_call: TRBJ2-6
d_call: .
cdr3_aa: ASSSLRSGANVLT

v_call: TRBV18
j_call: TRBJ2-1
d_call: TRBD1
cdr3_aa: ASSTGQGASEQF

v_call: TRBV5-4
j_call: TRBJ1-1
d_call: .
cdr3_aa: ASSSPRNTEAF

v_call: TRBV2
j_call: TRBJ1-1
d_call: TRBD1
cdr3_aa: ASSDFRDRGRYTEAF

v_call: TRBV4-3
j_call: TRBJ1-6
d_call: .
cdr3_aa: ASSQGGASSPLH